The clone carrying this TCR beta chain appeared once. This sample was taken from a study of T cell changes during pregnancy in multiple sclerosis. Produced via immunoSEQ multiplex PCR; TCRdb's table is partial and in-frame only. The profile shows around 58,000 clones, 91% of them singletons. Trimming removed 1 base from V and 2 bases from J, with 14 bases in between. CDR1 and CDR2 from the germline V gene are MGHDK and SYGVNS. The CDR3 has 16 residues. The sequence was obtained from a female donor in good health, enrolled as a control in a pregnancy study. The sample in question was CD4+ T cells from peripheral blood mononuclear cells, obtained after pregnancy. The chain employs TRBV25-1 and TRBJ1-2; D gene uncertain. The CDR3 DNA follows: TGTGCCAGCAGTGAATCTGGAGGGAGTACGAACTATGGCTACACCTTC. Its translation is CASSESGGSTNYGYTF.